This T cell receptor beta chain originates from a study of T-cell reconstitution after alpha-beta-depleted transplantation in children. Broader study findings: One year after transplant, T-cell counts and diversity came mostly from newly produced T cells.

To note about this clonotype: Its cognate antigen is unknown.

The authors prepared the TCRbeta library with unique molecular identifiers. TCRdb reprocessed the PCR reads with MiXCR, giving one entry per CDR3 protein. The sample has around 700,000 distinct CDR3 sequences; roughly 14% are singletons. Germline CDR1 reads SQVTM; CDR2 reads ANQGSEA. The CDR3 length is 13 residues. With 8 bases clipped from V and 5 bases from J, the junction kept 8 bases outside the gene matches. The sample consisted of PBMCs, taken before TCRalphabeta/CD19-depleted stem cell transplant. The receptor comes from a girl aged 2 to 9 with congenital amegakaryocytic thrombocytopenia, due to receive a stem cell transplant. The rearrangement uses TRBV29-1 and TRBJ2-2; 7 bases align to TRBD1. CDR3 region: CSSRDSLTGELFF. The CDR3 DNA sequence: TGCAGCTCCCGGGACAGTCTGACCGGGGAGCTGTTTTTT.